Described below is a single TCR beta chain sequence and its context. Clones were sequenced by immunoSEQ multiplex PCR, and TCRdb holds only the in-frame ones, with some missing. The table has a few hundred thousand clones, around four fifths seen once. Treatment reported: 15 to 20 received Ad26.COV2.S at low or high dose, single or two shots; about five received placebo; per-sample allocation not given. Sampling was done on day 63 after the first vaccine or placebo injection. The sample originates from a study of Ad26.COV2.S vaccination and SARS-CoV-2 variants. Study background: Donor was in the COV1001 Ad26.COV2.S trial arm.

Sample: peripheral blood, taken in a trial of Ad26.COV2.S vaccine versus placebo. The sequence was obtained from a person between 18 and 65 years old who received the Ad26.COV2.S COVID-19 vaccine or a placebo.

The CDR3 coding sequence is TGTGCCAGCTCACTGACCCAGAGCTCCTACGAGCAGTACTTC. Its protein product is CASSLTQSSYEQYF. The chain uses TRBV18 and TRBJ2-7, with D unclear. CDR1 and CDR2 (germline): KGHSH, LQKENI. The CDR3 loop spans 14 amino acids. V was pared by 4 bases and J by 0 bases, with 10 bases between.